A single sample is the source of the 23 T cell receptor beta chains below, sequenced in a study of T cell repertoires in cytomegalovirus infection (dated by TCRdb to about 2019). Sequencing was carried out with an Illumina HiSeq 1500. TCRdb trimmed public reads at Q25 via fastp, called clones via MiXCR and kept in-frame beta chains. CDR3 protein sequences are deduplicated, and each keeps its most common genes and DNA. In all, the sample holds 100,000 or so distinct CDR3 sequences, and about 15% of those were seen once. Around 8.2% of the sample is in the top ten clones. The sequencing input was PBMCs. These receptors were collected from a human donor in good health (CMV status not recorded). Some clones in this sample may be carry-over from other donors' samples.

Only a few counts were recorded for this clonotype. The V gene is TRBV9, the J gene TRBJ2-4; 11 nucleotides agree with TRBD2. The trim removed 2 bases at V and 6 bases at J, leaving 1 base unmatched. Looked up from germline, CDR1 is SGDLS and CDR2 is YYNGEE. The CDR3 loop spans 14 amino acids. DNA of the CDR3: TGTGCCAGCAGCGTCGGGACTAGCGGAAACATTCAGTACTTC. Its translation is CASSVGTSGNIQYF.

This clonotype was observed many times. The chain's CDR3 is CASTKRGTGVSGNTIYF. The DNA for the CDR3 is TGTGCCAGCACCAAACGGGGGACAGGAGTCTCTGGAAACACCATATATTTT. The rearrangement uses TRBV7-9 and TRBJ1-3; 8 positions match TRBD1. This CDR3 has 17 amino acids. Germline trimming cut 7 bases from V and 0 bases from J; bases unmatched to any gene: 11. Germline V gene sequence: CDR1 SEHNR, CDR2 FQNEAQ (reference sequence).

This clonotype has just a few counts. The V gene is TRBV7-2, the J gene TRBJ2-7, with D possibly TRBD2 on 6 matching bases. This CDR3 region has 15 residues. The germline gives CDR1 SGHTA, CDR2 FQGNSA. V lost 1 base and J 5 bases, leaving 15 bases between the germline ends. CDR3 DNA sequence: TGTGCCAGCAGCTTAGATCCGGGAGCTTCCAACGAGCAGTACTTC. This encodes CASSLDPGASNEQYF.

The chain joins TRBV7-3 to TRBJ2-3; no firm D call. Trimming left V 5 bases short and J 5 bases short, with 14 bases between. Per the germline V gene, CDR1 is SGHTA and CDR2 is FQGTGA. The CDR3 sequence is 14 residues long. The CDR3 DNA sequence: TGTGCCAGCAGCCCCTACCCAGGTGGAGATACGCAGTATTTT. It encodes CASSPYPGGDTQYF.

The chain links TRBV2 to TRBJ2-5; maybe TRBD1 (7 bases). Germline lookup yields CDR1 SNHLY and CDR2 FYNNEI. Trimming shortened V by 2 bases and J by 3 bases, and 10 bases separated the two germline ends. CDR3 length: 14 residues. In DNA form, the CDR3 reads TGTGCCAGCAGTGAACCCAGGGGGGAAGAGACCCAGTACTTC. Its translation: CASSEPRGEETQYF.

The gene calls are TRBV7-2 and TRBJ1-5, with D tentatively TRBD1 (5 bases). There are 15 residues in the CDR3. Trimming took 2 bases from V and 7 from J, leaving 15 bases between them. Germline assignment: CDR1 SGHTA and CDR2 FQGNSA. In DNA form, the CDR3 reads TGTGCCAGCAGCTTATCGGTAGAGGGGAGACAGCCCCAGCATTTT. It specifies CASSLSVEGRQPQHF.

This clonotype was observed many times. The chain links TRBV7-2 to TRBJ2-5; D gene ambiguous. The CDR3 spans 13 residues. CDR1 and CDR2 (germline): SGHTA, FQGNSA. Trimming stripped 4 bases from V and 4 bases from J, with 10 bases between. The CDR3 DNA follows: TGTGCCAGCAGCTGGGATACAGTAGAGACCCAGTACTTC. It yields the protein CASSWDTVETQYF. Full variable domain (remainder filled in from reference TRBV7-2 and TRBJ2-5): GAGVSQSPSNKVTEKGKDVELRCDPISGHTALYWYRQSLGQGLEFLIYFQGNSAPDKSGLPSDRFSAERTGGSVSTLTIQRTQQEDSAVYLCASSWDTVETQYFGPGTRLLVL.

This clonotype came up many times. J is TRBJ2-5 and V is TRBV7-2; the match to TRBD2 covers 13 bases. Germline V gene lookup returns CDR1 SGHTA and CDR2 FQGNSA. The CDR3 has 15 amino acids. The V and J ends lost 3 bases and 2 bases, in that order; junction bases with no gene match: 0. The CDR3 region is CASSLTSGGQETQYF. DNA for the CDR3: TGTGCCAGCAGCTTGACTAGCGGGGGGCAAGAGACCCAGTACTTC.

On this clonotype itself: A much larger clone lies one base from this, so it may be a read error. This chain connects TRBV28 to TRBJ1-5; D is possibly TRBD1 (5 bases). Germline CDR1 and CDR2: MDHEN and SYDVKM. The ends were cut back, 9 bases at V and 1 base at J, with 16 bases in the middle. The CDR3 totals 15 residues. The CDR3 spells CARSAQGKSNQPQHF. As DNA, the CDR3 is TGTGCCAGAAGTGCTCAGGGAAAGAGCAATCAGCCCCAGCATTTT.

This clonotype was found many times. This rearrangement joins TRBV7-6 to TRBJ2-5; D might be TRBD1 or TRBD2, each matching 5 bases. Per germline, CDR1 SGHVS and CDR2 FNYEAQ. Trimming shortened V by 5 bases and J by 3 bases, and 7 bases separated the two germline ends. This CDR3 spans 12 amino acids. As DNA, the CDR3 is TGTGCCAGCAGCGGGGGAGAAGAGACCCAGTACTTC. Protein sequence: CASSGGEETQYF.

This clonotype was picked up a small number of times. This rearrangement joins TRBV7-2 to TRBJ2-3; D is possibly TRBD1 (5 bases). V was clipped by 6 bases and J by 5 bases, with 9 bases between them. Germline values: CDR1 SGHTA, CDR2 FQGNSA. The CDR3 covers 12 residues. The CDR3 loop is CASSDQGDTQYF. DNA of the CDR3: TGTGCCAGCAGTGACCAGGGAGATACGCAGTATTTT. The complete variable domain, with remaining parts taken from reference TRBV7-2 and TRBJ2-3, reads GAGVSQSPSNKVTEKGKDVELRCDPISGHTALYWYRQSLGQGLEFLIYFQGNSAPDKSGLPSDRFSAERTGGSVSTLTIQRTQQEDSAVYLCASSDQGDTQYFGPGTRLTVL.

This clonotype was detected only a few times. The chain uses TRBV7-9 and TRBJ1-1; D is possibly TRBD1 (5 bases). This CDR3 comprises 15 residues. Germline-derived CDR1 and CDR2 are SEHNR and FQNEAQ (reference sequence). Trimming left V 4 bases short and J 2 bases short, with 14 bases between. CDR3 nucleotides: TGTGCCAGCAGCTCATACGACAGTCGAAACACTGAAGCTTTCTTT. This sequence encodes CASSSYDSRNTEAFF.

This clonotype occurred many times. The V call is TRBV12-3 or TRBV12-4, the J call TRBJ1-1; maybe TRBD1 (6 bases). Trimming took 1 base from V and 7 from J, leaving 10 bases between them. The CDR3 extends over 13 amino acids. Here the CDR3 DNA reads TGTGCCAGCAGTTTAGGGGGGGCGGTTGAAGCTTTCTTT. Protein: CASSLGGAVEAFF.

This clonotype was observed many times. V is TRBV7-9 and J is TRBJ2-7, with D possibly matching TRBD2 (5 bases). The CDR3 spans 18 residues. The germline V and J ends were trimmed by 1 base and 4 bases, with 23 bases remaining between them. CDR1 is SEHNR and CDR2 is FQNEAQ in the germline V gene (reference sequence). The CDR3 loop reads CASSLVFGISRGGYEQYF. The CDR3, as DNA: TGTGCCAGCAGCTTAGTTTTCGGGATCAGCCGAGGTGGGTACGAGCAGTACTTC. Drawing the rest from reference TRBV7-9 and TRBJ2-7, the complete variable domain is DTGVSQNPRHKITKRGQNVTFRCDPISEHNRLYWYRQTLGQGPEFLTYFQNEAQLEKSRLLSDRFSAERPKGSFSTLEIQRTEQGDSAMYLCASSLVFGISRGGYEQYFGPGTRLTVT.

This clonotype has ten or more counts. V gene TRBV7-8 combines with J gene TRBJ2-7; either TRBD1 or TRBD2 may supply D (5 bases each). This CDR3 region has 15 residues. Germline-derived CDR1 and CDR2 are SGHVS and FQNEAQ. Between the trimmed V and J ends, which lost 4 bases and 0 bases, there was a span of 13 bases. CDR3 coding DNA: TGTGCCAGCAGCTCAAGAGGGGACCACTCCTACGAGCAGTACTTC. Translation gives CASSSRGDHSYEQYF.

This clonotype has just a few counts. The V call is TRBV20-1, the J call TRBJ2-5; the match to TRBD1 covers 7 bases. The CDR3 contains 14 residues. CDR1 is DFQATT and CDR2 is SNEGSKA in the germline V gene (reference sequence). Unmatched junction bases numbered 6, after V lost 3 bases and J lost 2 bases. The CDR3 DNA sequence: TGCAGTGCTAGTAACAGGGGAGTACAAGAGACCCAGTACTTC. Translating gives CSASNRGVQETQYF.

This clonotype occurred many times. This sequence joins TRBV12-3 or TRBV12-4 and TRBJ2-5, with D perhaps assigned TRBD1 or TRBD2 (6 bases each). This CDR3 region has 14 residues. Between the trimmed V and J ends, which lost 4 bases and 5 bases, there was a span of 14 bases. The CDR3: CASSWGQGGETQYF. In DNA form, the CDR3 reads TGTGCCAGCAGTTGGGGGCAGGGAGGCGAGACCCAGTACTTC.

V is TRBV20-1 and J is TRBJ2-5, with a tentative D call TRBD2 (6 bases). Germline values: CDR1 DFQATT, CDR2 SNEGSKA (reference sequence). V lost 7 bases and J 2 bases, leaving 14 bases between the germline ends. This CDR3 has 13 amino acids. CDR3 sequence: CSGRVGGQETQYF. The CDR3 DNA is TGCAGTGGTCGAGTTGGAGGGCAAGAGACCCAGTACTTC.

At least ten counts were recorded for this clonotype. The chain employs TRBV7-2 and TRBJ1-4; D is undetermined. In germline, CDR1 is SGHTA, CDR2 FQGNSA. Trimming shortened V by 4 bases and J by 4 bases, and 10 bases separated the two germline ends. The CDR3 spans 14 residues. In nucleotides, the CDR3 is TGTGCCAGCAGCTATCGGAGTTATAATGAAAAACTGTTTTTT. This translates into CASSYRSYNEKLFF.

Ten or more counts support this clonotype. As DNA, the CDR3 is TGTGCCAGCAGCTTCGACAGGGGGGATGAAAAACTGTTTTTT. It is translated as CASSFDRGDEKLFF. The chain links TRBV7-2 to TRBJ1-4; 9 nucleotides line up with TRBD1. The CDR3 has 14 amino acids. Germline trimming cut 3 bases from V and 6 bases from J; bases unmatched to any gene: 2. Per the germline V gene, CDR1 is SGHTA and CDR2 is FQGNSA.

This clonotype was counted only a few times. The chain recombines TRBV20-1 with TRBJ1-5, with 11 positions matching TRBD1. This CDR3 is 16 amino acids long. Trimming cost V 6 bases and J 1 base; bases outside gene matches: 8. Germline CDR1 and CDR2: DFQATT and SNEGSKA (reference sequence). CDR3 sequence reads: CSARDRGVGSNQPQHF. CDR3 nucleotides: TGCAGTGCCAGGGACAGGGGGGTCGGAAGCAATCAGCCCCAGCATTTT.

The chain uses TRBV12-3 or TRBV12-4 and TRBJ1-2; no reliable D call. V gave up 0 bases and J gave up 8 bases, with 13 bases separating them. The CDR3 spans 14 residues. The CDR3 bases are TGTGCCAGCAGTTTAGCAGACGGGATCAGGGGCTACACCTTC. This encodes CASSLADGIRGYTF.

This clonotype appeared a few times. The CDR3 region has the DNA TGTGCCAGCAGGGCCGGGTCCCATCAGCCCCAGCATTTT. Amino acids: CASRAGSHQPQHF. The chain recombines TRBV28 with TRBJ1-5; D gene unclear. This CDR3 is built from 13 residues. The V end was cut by 6 bases, the J end by 5 bases, with 11 bases between. Germline lookup yields CDR1 MDHEN and CDR2 SYDVKM.